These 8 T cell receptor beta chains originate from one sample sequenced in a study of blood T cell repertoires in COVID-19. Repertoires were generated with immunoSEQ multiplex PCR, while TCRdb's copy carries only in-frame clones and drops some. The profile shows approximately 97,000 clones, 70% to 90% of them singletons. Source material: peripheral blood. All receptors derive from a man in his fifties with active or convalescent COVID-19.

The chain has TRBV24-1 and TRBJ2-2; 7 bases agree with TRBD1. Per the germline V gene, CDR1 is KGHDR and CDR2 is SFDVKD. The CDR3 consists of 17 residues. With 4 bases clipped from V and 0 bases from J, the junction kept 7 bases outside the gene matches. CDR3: CATSDTGQPPNTGELFF. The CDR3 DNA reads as TGTGCCACCAGTGACACGGGACAGCCGCCGAACACCGGGGAGCTGTTTTTT.

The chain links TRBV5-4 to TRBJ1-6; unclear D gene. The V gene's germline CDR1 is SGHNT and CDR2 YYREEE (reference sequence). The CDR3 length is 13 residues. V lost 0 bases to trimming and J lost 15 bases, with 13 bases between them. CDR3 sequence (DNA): TGTGCCAGCAGCTTGGCGAAGGACTCCCTCCTCCACTTT. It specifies CASSLAKDSLLHF.

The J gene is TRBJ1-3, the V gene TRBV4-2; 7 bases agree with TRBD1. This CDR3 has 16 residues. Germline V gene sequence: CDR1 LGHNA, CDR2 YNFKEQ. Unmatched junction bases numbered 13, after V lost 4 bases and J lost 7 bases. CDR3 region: CASSLEVAGGRNTIYF. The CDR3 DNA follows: TGTGCCAGCAGCCTCGAGGTCGCAGGGGGACGGAACACCATATATTTT.

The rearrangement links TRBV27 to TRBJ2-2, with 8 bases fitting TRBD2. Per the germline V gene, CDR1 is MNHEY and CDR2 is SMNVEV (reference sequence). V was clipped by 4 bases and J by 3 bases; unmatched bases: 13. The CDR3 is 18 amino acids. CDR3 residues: CASSSQLRAGVDTGELFF. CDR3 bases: TGTGCCAGCAGTTCCCAACTCCGAGCGGGGGTGGACACCGGGGAGCTGTTTTTT.

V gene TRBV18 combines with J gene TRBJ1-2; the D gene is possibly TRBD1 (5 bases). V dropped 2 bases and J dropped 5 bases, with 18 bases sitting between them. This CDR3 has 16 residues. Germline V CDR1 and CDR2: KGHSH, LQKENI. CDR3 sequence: CASSPTWGGSRYGYTF. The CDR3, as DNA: TGTGCCAGCTCACCAACCTGGGGGGGTAGTCGGTATGGCTACACCTTC. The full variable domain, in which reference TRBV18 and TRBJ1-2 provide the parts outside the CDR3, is NAGVMQNPRHLVRRRGQEARLRCSPMKGHSHVYWYRQLPEEGLKFMVYLQKENIIDESGMPKERFSAEFPKEGPSILRIQQVVRGDSAAYFCASSPTWGGSRYGYTFGSGTRLTVV.

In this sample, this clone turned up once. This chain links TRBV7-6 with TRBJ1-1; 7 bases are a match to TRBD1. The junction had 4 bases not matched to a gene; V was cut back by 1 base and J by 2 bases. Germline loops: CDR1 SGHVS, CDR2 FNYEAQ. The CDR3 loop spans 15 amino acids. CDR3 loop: CASSLGQGGNTEAFF. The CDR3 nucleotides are TGTGCCAGCAGCTTAGGGCAGGGGGGAAACACTGAAGCTTTCTTT. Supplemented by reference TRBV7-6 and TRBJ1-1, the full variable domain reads GAGVSQSPRYKVTKRGQDVALRCDPISGHVSLYWYRQALGQGPEFLTYFNYEAQQDKSGLPNDRFSAERPEGSISTLTIQRTEQRDSAMYRCASSLGQGGNTEAFFGQGTRLTVV.

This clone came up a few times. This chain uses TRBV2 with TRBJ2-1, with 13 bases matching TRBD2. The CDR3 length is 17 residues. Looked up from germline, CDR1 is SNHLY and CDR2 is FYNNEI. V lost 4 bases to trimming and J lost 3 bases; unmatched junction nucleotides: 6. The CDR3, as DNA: TGTGCCAGCAGTGCGGACGGGACTAGCGGGGTCTACAATGAGCAGTTCTTC. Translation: CASSADGTSGVYNEQFF.

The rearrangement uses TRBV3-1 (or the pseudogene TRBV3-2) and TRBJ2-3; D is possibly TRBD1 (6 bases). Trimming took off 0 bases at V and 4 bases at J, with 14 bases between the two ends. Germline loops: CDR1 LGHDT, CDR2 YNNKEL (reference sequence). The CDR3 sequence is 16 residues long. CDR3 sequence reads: CASSQDWGLGADTQYF. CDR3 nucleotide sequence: TGTGCCAGCAGCCAAGATTGGGGGCTGGGGGCAGATACGCAGTATTTT.